Following are 32 T cell receptor beta chains from one sample sequenced in a study of T cells in Graves' hyperthyroidism and ophthalmopathy. RNA transcripts gave rise to amplified TCR beta CDR3 regions. The TCR CDR3 was amplified in a first-round RT-PCR using the HTBI primer set. MiXCR was run by TCRdb on the multiplex PCR reads, yielding one entry per CDR3 protein. The sample includes a few hundred thousand distinct CDR3 sequences, about a sixth seen only once; the top ten take under 8%. Sequencing was done on a sample of blood. Receptors originate from a woman in her 30s with Graves' hyperthyroidism.

This clonotype was picked up many times. The chain employs TRBV30 and TRBJ2-2, with 11 bases lining up with TRBD1. Per germline, CDR1 GTSNPN and CDR2 SVGIG (reference sequence). The trim removed 2 bases at V and 5 bases at J, leaving 7 bases unmatched. This CDR3 has 16 residues. The CDR3 sequence: CAWSNRDRGWTGELFF. CDR3 nucleotide sequence: TGTGCCTGGAGTAACCGGGACAGGGGGTGGACCGGGGAGCTGTTTTTT.

In this sample, this clonotype turned up many times. The chain uses TRBV30 and TRBJ2-1, with 10 bases aligning to TRBD2. The V gene end was trimmed by 3 bases and the J gene end by 4 bases; junction bases not matched to a gene: 6. This CDR3 comprises 15 residues. Germline CDR1 reads GTSNPN; CDR2 reads SVGIG (reference sequence). CDR3 protein: CAWSLTSGMYNEQFF. The CDR3 DNA is TGTGCCTGGAGCCTCACTAGCGGGATGTACAATGAGCAGTTCTTC.

Of note for this clonotype: It may be a read error: a sequence one base away is much more abundant. V is TRBV9 and J is TRBJ2-3; D tentatively reads TRBD1 or TRBD2 (7 bases each). CDR1 SGDLS and CDR2 YYNGEE come from the germline V gene. The CDR3 spans 16 residues. The CDR3 loop reads CASSVVGGGGTDTRYF. In DNA, the CDR3 is TGTGCCAGCAGCGTAGTTGGGGGAGGGGGCACAGATACGCGGTATTTT.

This chain connects TRBV28 to TRBJ1-5; perhaps TRBD1 as D (5 bases). The CDR3 is made up of 13 amino acids. Germline CDR1 MDHEN, CDR2 SYDVKM. Trimming pared 5 bases from V and 7 bases from J, leaving 12 bases between. The CDR3 coding sequence is TGTGCCAGCAGTAGAGGGGAGGGGCAGCCCCAGCATTTT. It yields the protein CASSRGEGQPQHF.

This clonotype was picked up many times. The chain couples TRBV5-1 to TRBJ2-2; TRBD2 agrees at 7 bases. The J segment lost 0 bases and the V segment lost 4 bases, leaving 3 bases of the junction unmatched. The CDR3 totals 15 residues. CDR1 is SGHRS, CDR2 YFSETQ, per germline. This chain's CDR3 is CASSLGLANTGELFF. CDR3 coding DNA: TGCGCCAGCAGCCTAGGACTAGCGAACACCGGGGAGCTGTTTTTT. Complete variable domain (other parts from reference TRBV5-1 and TRBJ2-2): KAGVTQTPRYLIKTRGQQVTLSCSPISGHRSVSWYQQTPGQGLQFLFEYFSETQRNKGNFPGRFSGRQFSNSRSEMNVSTLELGDSALYLCASSLGLANTGELFFGEGSRLTVL.

This clonotype was picked up many times. The chain is built from TRBV29-1 and TRBJ1-1; D is perhaps TRBD1 (6 bases). Between the trimmed V and J ends, which lost 3 bases and 6 bases, there was a span of 17 bases. The germline gives CDR1 SQVTM, CDR2 ANQGSEA. The CDR3 length is 14 residues. CDR3 region: CSVEYGVSGAEAFF. The CDR3 region has the DNA TGCAGCGTTGAGTATGGGGTCTCAGGGGCTGAAGCTTTCTTT.

The chain uses TRBV12-5 and TRBJ2-1; D gene uncertain. Per the germline V gene, CDR1 is LGHNT and CDR2 is FRNRAP. The germline V and J ends were trimmed by 6 bases and 9 bases, with 12 bases remaining between them. This CDR3 has 12 residues. CDR3 protein: CASGRPPAEQFF. The CDR3 nucleotides are TGTGCTAGTGGCCGCCCGCCCGCTGAGCAGTTCTTC.

This clonotype was counted between two and nine times. The rearrangement joins TRBV19 to TRBJ1-1; the match to TRBD1 covers 8 bases. The CDR3 spans 13 residues. Looked up from germline, CDR1 is LNHDA and CDR2 is SQIVND (reference sequence). V gave up 7 bases and J gave up 6 bases; unmatched junction bases: 7. In DNA form, the CDR3 reads TGTGCCAGTAACGGGCAGGGGGCGTCTGAAGCTTTCTTT. It translates to CASNGQGASEAFF.

This clonotype was seen at least ten times. The CDR3 loop reads CASSTQLSYEQYF. Here the CDR3 DNA reads TGTGCCAGCAGCACACAGCTCTCCTACGAGCAGTACTTC. This chain uses TRBV7-2 with TRBJ2-7, with D hard to call. The V gene lost 5 bases and the J gene lost 0 bases, with 8 bases spanning the gap. The CDR3 runs 13 residues. CDR1 is SGHTA, CDR2 FQGNSA, per germline.

Only a few counts were recorded for this clonotype. This chain uses TRBV20-1 with TRBJ1-2, with TRBD1 identical over 9 bases. Trimming removed 6 bases from V and 4 bases from J; junction bases left unmatched: 12. CDR3 length: 15 residues. Germline V gene sequence: CDR1 DFQATT, CDR2 SNEGSKA (reference sequence). For the CDR3, the DNA is TGCAGTGCCCGGAAACAGGGGGCGCTTGGCTATGGCTACACCTTC. As protein: CSARKQGALGYGYTF.

The chain has TRBV29-1 and TRBJ2-7; 10 bases are a match to TRBD2. V lost 3 bases and J lost 4; bases outside the gene matches: 12. Germline V gene data show CDR1 as SQVTM and CDR2 as ANQGSEA. This CDR3 spans 16 amino acids. CDR3: CSVEIQGASGRYEQYF. CDR3 coding DNA: TGCAGCGTTGAGATACAGGGCGCTAGCGGGAGATACGAGCAGTACTTC.

This clonotype was observed a handful of times. V and J are TRBV7-9 and TRBJ2-1; 9 positions match TRBD2. In germline, CDR1 is SEHNR, CDR2 FQNEAQ (reference sequence). J was trimmed by 2 bases and V by 1 base; bases with no gene match: 3. There are 16 residues in the CDR3. The CDR3 here is CASSLGIAGAYNEQFF. CDR3 bases: TGTGCCAGCAGCTTAGGGATAGCGGGGGCCTACAATGAGCAGTTCTTC.

This clonotype was observed a few times. The chain links TRBV6-4 to TRBJ2-3; 7 bases agree with TRBD2. The length of the CDR3 is 15 residues. CDR1 and CDR2 from the germline V gene are MRHNA and SNTAGT. Losses at the gene ends were 4 bases for V and 1 base for J; bases not matched to a gene: 5. CDR3 residues: CASSGEAGGTDTQYF. As DNA, the CDR3 is TGTGCCAGCAGTGGCGAGGCGGGAGGCACAGATACGCAGTATTTT.

In its sample, this clonotype was seen a few times. The chain is built from TRBV7-9 and TRBJ2-1; D is unclear. The germline gives CDR1 SEHNR, CDR2 FQNEAQ (reference sequence). The CDR3 is 16 residues long. Trimming took off 2 bases at V and 5 bases at J, with 16 bases between the two ends. This CDR3 is CASSLSFRGADNEQFF. As DNA, the CDR3 is TGTGCCAGCAGCTTAAGTTTCCGCGGCGCTGACAATGAGCAGTTCTTC.

This clonotype has only a few counts. The chain uses TRBV30 and TRBJ2-2; 7 positions agree with TRBD1. Per the germline V gene, CDR1 is GTSNPN and CDR2 is SVGIG (reference sequence). V was clipped by 2 bases and J by 6 bases; unmatched bases: 3. This CDR3 region has 13 residues. Here the CDR3 DNA reads TGTGCCTGGAGTCGGCAGGGGGCCGGGGAGCTGTTTTTT. Its translation: CAWSRQGAGELFF.

This clonotype was detected many times. The V gene is TRBV12-3 or TRBV12-4, the J gene TRBJ2-7; D could derive from TRBD1 or TRBD2 (5 bases each). CDR3 length equals 12 residues. The germline V and J ends were trimmed by 7 bases and 2 bases, with 9 bases remaining between them. CDR3 loop: CASTWGTYEQYF. For the CDR3, the DNA is TGTGCCAGCACCTGGGGGACCTACGAGCAGTACTTC.

This clonotype was seen repeatedly, ten times or more. V and J are TRBV2 and TRBJ2-1; perhaps TRBD1 as D (6 bases). This CDR3 has 15 residues. Trimming stripped 5 bases from V and 6 bases from J, with 17 bases between. Germline values: CDR1 SNHLY, CDR2 FYNNEI. The CDR3 DNA reads TGTGCCAGCAGTAAACAGGGCGTGGTGGGCAATGAGCAGTTCTTC. This sequence encodes CASSKQGVVGNEQFF.

The chain has TRBV27 and TRBJ2-7; D gene ambiguous. The CDR3 sequence is 13 residues long. The germline CDR1 and CDR2 sequences are MNHEY and SMNVEV (reference sequence). V was pared by 8 bases and J by 2 bases, with 13 bases between. CDR3 DNA: TGTGCCAGCTCGTGGAACGAGGCCTACGAGCAGTACTTC. Protein sequence: CASSWNEAYEQYF.

In its sample, this clonotype was seen a few times. The chain couples TRBV6-2 or TRBV6-3 to TRBJ2-5, with D possibly TRBD1 on 6 matching bases. The germline V gene has CDR1 MNHEY and CDR2 SVGEGT. With 7 bases removed from V and 4 bases from J, the gap between germline ends came to 13 bases. The CDR3 runs 13 residues. In DNA form, the CDR3 reads TGTGCCAGCACGACTACAGGGAGAGAGACCCAGTACTTC. Translating it yields CASTTTGRETQYF.

Remarks on this clonotype: One base away lies a much larger clone, so this may be a sequencing read error. This sequence joins TRBV6-6 and TRBJ1-2; 8 bases fit TRBD1. Germline loops: CDR1 MNHNY, CDR2 SVGAGI (reference sequence). The CDR3 is made up of 16 amino acids. The trim removed 0 bases at V and 8 bases at J, leaving 11 bases unmatched. The DNA for the CDR3 is TGTGCCAGCAGTTACTCGCTAGCCCGACAGGGGTACGGCTACACCTTC. Protein: CASSYSLARQGYGYTF.

Here the CDR3 DNA reads TGTGCCAGCAGTTTAAGTTATCGCGTCCGGGAGTTGTACAATGAGCAGTTCTTC. This encodes CASSLSYRVRELYNEQFF. The chain carries TRBV27 and TRBJ2-1; D might be TRBD2 (6 bases). The germline V and J ends were trimmed by 2 bases and 4 bases, with 21 bases remaining between them. The CDR3 runs 18 residues. The V gene's germline CDR1 is MNHEY and CDR2 SMNVEV (reference sequence).

This clonotype was detected many times. This rearrangement joins TRBV18 to TRBJ2-7; no definite D call. The length of the CDR3 is 15 residues. Between the trimmed V and J ends, which lost 0 bases and 2 bases, there was a span of 11 bases. Germline CDR1 and CDR2: KGHSH and LQKENI. The CDR3, as DNA: TGTGCCAGCTCACCACCGACGTCTGTTACCTACGAGCAGTACTTC. It is translated as CASSPPTSVTYEQYF.

The CDR3 reads CSAESRDRGGETQYF. The DNA for the CDR3 is TGCAGTGCTGAATCACGGGACAGGGGGGGAGAGACCCAGTACTTC. The chain combines TRBV20-1 with TRBJ2-5, with 11 positions matching TRBD1. Germline CDR1 and CDR2: DFQATT and SNEGSKA (reference sequence). V lost 5 bases and J lost 4; bases outside the gene matches: 9. This CDR3 is 15 amino acids long.

This clonotype was counted many times. This sequence joins TRBV7-3 and TRBJ2-1, with 10 bases matching TRBD2. V was pared by 1 base and J by 9 bases, with 6 bases of the junction left unmatched. Looked up from germline, CDR1 is SGHTA and CDR2 is FQGTGA. This CDR3 comprises 15 residues. The CDR3 DNA sequence: TGTGCCAGCAGCTTAAACCTGGCTAGCGGGGGTGAGCAGTTCTTC. Its translation: CASSLNLASGGEQFF.

This clonotype was recorded many times. The chain uses TRBV20-1 and TRBJ2-2; 8 nucleotides align to TRBD2. The CDR3 length is 15 residues. V lost 3 bases to trimming and J lost 7 bases; unmatched junction nucleotides: 10. Germline loops: CDR1 DFQATT, CDR2 SNEGSKA (reference sequence). The CDR3 coding sequence is TGCAGTGCTAGGAGGGGACTAGTTAATGTCGGGGAGCTGTTTTTT. This codes for CSARRGLVNVGELFF.

This clonotype was observed a handful of times. V and J are TRBV30 and TRBJ2-7, with D uncertain. CDR1 is GTSNPN and CDR2 is SVGIG in the germline V gene (reference sequence). V was cut by 0 bases and J by 6 bases, with 12 bases left in between. This CDR3 contains 13 residues. The CDR3 is CAWSVQAGIEQYF. The CDR3 coding sequence is TGTGCCTGGAGTGTCCAGGCTGGTATCGAGCAGTACTTC.

This clonotype was counted only a few times. V and J are TRBV3-1 and TRBJ1-2, with TRBD1 matching 8 bases. The trim removed 5 bases at V and 3 bases at J, leaving 11 bases unmatched. Germline CDR1 is LGHDT and CDR2 is YNNKEL (reference sequence). CDR3 length: 16 amino acids. In nucleotides, the CDR3 is TGTGCCAGCAGCGAAAAACAGGGGGACCCTTACTATGGCTACACCTTC. Protein sequence: CASSEKQGDPYYGYTF.

This clonotype has ten or more counts. The chain joins TRBV6-2 or TRBV6-3 to TRBJ1-1, with D hard to call. CDR3 length equals 14 residues. Trimming shortened V by 6 bases and J by 4 bases, and 15 bases separated the two germline ends. Germline values: CDR1 MNHEY, CDR2 SVGEGT. The CDR3 loop reads CASRDSVLFTEAFF. The CDR3 DNA sequence: TGTGCCAGCAGGGACTCCGTATTGTTCACTGAAGCTTTCTTT.

There are many counts of this clonotype. The rearrangement joins TRBV7-2 to TRBJ1-2; D remains ambiguous. V lost 1 base to trimming and J lost 4 bases, with 10 bases between them. This CDR3 has 14 residues. Germline lookup yields CDR1 SGHTA and CDR2 FQGNSA. The CDR3 DNA reads as TGTGCCAGCAGCTTAGTCGGGGTGGGCTATGGCTACACCTTC. This sequence encodes CASSLVGVGYGYTF.

Many counts were recorded for this clonotype. V and J are TRBV2 and TRBJ2-3; 7 positions match TRBD2. Germline values: CDR1 SNHLY, CDR2 FYNNEI. CDR3 size: 15 residues. J lost 0 bases, V lost 6 bases, and 6 bases had no gene match. The CDR3 loop is CASRPLGGSTDTQYF. The CDR3 coding sequence is TGTGCCAGCAGGCCTTTGGGGGGGAGCACAGATACGCAGTATTTT.

Many counts were recorded for this clonotype. This chain joins TRBV5-6 and TRBJ2-1; 13 positions agree with TRBD2. CDR3 size: 14 residues. The V gene end was trimmed by 4 bases and the J gene end by 9 bases; junction bases not matched to a gene: 4. Looked up from germline, CDR1 is SGHDT and CDR2 is YYEEEE. The CDR3 protein is CASSIGLAGAEQFF. CDR3 in DNA: TGTGCCAGCAGCATCGGACTAGCGGGGGCTGAGCAGTTCTTC.

This clonotype was found many times. CDR3 DNA sequence: TGTGCCAGCAGCTCACCTACTTGGACTAGCGGCCCCCTCACAGATACGCAGTATTTT. This translates into CASSSPTWTSGPLTDTQYF. The chain has TRBV7-2 and TRBJ2-3; 10 nucleotides line up with TRBD2. This CDR3 has 19 residues. The V gene end was trimmed by 4 bases and the J gene end by 2 bases; junction bases not matched to a gene: 15. From germline, CDR1 is SGHTA and CDR2 FQGNSA. Using reference TRBV7-2 and TRBJ2-3 for the parts outside the CDR3, the full variable domain is GAGVSQSPSNKVTEKGKDVELRCDPISGHTALYWYRQSLGQGLEFLIYFQGNSAPDKSGLPSDRFSAERTGGSVSTLTIQRTQQEDSAVYLCASSSPTWTSGPLTDTQYFGPGTRLTVL.